The T cell receptor (beta chain) under discussion was sequenced for a study of identical twins. One entry per CDR3 protein results from TCRdb running MiXCR on the 5' RACE reads. Here the sample spans hundreds of thousands of distinct CDR3 sequences, around 5.7% being singletons. About this clonotype itself: A read error may explain this, as a much larger clone is one base away.

This CDR3 spans 19 amino acids. CDR1 and CDR2 (germline): LGHNA, YSLEER. This clonotype originated in a man aged 18 to 30 in good health. The chain couples TRBV4-3 to TRBJ2-2; D assignment may be TRBD1 or TRBD2 (5 bases each). The sequenced sample was naive T cells sorted from blood. CDR3 protein: CASSQELSDRDGNTGELVF. CDR3 DNA: TGCGCCAGCAGCCAGGAGTTATCCGACCGGGACGGGAACACCGGGGAGCTGGTTTTT.